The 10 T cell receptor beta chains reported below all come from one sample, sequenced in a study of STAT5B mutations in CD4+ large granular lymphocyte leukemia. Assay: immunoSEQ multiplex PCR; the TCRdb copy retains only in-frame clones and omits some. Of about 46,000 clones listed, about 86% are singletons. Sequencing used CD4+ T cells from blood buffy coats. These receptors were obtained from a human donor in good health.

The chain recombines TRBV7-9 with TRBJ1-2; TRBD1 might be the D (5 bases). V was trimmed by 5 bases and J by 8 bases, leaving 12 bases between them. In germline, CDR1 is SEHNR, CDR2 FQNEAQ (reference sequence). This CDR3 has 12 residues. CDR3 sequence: CASSAGDRGYTF. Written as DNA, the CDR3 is TGTGCCAGCAGCGCTGGGGACCGGGGCTACACCTTC.

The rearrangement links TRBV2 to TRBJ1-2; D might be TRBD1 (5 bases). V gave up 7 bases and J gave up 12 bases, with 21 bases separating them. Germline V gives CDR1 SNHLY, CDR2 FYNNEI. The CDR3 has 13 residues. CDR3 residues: CASKRTRGASDTF. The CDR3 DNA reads TGTGCCAGCAAACGGACCCGGGGCGCTTCGGACACCTTC. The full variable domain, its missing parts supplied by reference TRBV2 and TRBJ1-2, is EPEVTQTPSHQVTQMGQEVILRCVPISNHLYFYWYRQILGQKVEFLVSFYNNEISEKSEIFDDQFSVERPDGSNFTLKIRSTKLEDSAMYFCASKRTRGASDTFGSGTRLTVV.

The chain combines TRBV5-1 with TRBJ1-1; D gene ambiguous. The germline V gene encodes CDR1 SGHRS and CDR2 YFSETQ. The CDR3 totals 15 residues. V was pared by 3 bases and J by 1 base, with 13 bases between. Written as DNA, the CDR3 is TGCGCCAGCAGCTGGTTTCAGGAAGCGAACACTGAAGCTTTCTTT. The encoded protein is CASSWFQEANTEAFF.

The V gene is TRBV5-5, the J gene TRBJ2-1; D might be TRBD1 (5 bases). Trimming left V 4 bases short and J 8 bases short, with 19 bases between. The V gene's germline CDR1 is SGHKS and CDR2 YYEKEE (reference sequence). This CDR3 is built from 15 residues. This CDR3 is CASSPVVQGRHEQFF. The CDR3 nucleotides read TGTGCCAGCAGCCCAGTCGTGCAGGGAAGGCATGAGCAGTTCTTC.

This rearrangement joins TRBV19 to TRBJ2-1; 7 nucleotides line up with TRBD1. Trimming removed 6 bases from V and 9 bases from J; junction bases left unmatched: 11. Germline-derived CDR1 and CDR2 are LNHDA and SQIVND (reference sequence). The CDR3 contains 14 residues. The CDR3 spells CASRRQGIEAEQFF. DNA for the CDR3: TGTGCCAGTAGGAGACAGGGTATCGAAGCTGAGCAGTTCTTC.

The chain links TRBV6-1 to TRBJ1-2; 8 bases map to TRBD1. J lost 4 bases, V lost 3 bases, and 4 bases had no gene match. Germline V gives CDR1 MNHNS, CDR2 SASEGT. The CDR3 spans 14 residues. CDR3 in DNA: TGTGCCAGCAGTGATGGACAGGGCAGCTATGGCTACACCTTC. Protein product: CASSDGQGSYGYTF.

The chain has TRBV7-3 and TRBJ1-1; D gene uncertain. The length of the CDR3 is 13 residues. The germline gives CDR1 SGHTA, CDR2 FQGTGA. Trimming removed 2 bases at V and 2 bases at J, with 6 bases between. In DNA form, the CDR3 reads TGTGCCAGCAGCTTAGAGGAAAACACTGAAGCTTTCTTT. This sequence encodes CASSLEENTEAFF.

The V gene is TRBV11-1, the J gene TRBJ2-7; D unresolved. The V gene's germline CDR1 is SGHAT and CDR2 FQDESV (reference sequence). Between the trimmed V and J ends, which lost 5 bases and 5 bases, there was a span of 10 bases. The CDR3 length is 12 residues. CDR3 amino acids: CASSPRTHEQYF. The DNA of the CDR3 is TGTGCCAGCAGCCCCCGGACCCACGAGCAGTACTTC.

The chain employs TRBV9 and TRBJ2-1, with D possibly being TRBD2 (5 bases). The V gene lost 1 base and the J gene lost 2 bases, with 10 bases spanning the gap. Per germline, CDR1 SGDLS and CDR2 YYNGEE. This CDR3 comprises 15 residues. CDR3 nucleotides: TGTGCCAGCAGCGTAAGCGGAGAACCCTACAATGAGCAGTTCTTC. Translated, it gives CASSVSGEPYNEQFF.

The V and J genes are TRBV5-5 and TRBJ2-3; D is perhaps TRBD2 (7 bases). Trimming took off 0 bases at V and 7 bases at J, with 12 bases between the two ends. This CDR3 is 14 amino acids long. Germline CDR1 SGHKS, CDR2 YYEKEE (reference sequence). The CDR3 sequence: CASSLGGGRNTQYF. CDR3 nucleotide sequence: TGTGCCAGCAGCTTGGGGGGGGGCCGCAATACGCAGTATTTT.